This TCR beta chain was sequenced during a study of PD-1 blockade in classical Hodgkin lymphoma. General study findings and limits: Lower baseline TCR diversity marked trial partial responders and progressors. Newly diagnosed patients reportedly trailed healthy donors in baseline TCR diversity.

Each and every patient relapsed after autologous stem cell transplantation, and patients got differing brentuximab vedotin exposure. Sequenced by immunoSEQ multiplex PCR; TCRdb stores in-frame clones only, minus some. In the table there are approximately 17,000 clones, about 66% of which are singletons. V shed 4 bases and J shed 2 bases, with 10 bases lying between them. CDR1 and CDR2 from the germline V gene are SGHRS and YFSETQ. CDR3 length: 14 amino acids. A remark on this clone: The antigen is unknown. It is likely a read error: a sequence one base away is far more abundant. Other DNA variants within this sample encode the same CDR3.

This TCR was sampled from a human donor with classical Hodgkin lymphoma. Here the sequenced sample was peripheral blood mononuclear cells (PBMCs), taken before the second cycle of nivolumab. The chain employs TRBV5-1 and TRBJ1-5, with D hard to call. The CDR3 here is CASSPGGGNQPQHF. CDR3 DNA: TGCGCCAGCAGCCCGGGCGGGGGCAATCAGCCCCAGCATTTT.